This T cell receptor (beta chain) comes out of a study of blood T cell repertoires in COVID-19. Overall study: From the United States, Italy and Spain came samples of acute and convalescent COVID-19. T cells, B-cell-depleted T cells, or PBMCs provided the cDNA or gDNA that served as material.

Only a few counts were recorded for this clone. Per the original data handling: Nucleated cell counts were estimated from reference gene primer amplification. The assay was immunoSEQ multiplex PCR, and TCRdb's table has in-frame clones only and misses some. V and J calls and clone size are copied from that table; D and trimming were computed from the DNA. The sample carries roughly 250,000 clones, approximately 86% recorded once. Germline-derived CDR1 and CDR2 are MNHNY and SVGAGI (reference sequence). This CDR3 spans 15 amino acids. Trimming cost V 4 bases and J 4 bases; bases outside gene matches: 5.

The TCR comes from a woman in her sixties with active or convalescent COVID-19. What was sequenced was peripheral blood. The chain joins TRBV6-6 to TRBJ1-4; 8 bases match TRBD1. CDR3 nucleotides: TGTGCCAGCAGTTCCCCGGACAGGGATAATGAAAAACTGTTTTTT. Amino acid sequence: CASSSPDRDNEKLFF.